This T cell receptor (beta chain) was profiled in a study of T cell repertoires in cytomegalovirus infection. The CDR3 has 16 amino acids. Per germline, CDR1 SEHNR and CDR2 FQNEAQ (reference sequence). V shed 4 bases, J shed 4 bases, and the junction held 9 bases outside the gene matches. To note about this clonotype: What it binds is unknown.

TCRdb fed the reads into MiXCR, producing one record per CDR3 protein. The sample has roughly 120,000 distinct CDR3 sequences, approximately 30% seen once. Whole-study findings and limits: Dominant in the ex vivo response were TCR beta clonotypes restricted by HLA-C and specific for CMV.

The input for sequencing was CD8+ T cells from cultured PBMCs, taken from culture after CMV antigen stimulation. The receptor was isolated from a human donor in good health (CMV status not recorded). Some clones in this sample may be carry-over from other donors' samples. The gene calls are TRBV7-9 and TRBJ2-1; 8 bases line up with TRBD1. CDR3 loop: CASSSTDRGPYNEQFF. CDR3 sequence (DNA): TGTGCCAGCAGCTCGACCGACAGGGGCCCATACAATGAGCAGTTCTTC.